The rows below give T cell receptor beta chains drawn from one sample of a study of blood T cell repertoires in COVID-19. The table came from immunoSEQ multiplex PCR; TCRdb's copy has only in-frame clones and leaves some out. The table lists about 46,000 clones, 80% to 90% of them singletons, with approximately 16% in the top ten. Sequenced sample: peripheral blood. The receptors derive from a human donor in a cohort sampled during active COVID-19. CDR3s include the opening cysteine and the closing phenylalanine or tryptophan. D genes are given only for firm matches. For some rows the clone size is stated as once, few or many, or as a class when expanded; others skip it.

clone_size,d_call,cdr3_length,v_call,j_call,cdr3_nt,cdr3_aa
-,-,16,TRBV9,TRBJ1-3,TGTGCCAGCAGCGTAGCTACAGAGAACTCTGGAAACACCATATATTTT,CASSVATENSGNTIYF
few,TRBD1,13,TRBV27,TRBJ1-5,TGTGCCAGCGCAGGGGGCTTTCCTCAGCCCCAGCATTTT,CASAGGFPQPQHF
-,-,15,TRBV6-5,TRBJ2-7,TGTGCCAGCAGTCCCTCGGAGGGTATTTTCGGCGAGCAGTACTTC,CASSPSEGIFGEQYF
-,-,13,TRBV3-1/TRBV3-2,TRBJ2-7,TGTGCCAGCAGCCAAGGTTGGGGAGACGAGCAGTACTTC,CASSQGWGDEQYF
-,-,14,TRBV27,TRBJ2-2,TGTGCCAGCAGGAAGCAAGCGAACACCGGGGAGCTGTTTTTT,CASRKQANTGELFF
-,TRBD1,16,TRBV6-2/TRBV6-3,TRBJ1-5,TGTGCCAGCAGTATGCGGACAGGGACCACCGGGGGGCCCCAGCATTTT,CASSMRTGTTGGPQHF
-,TRBD1,15,TRBV9,TRBJ1-5,TGTGCCAGCAGCGCCCGGGACAGGGAGGACCAGCCCCAGCATTTT,CASSARDREDQPQHF
-,TRBD2,16,TRBV28,TRBJ2-7,TGTGCCAGCAGTGGTCAGATGGCGGGGGTTTTCTACGAGCAGTACTTC,CASSGQMAGVFYEQYF
-,-,14,TRBV7-9,TRBJ2-7,TGTGCCAGCAGCCCGGGACTGCCCGAAAGGGAGCAGTACTTC,CASSPGLPEREQYF
-,-,16,TRBV28,TRBJ2-1,TGTGCCAGCAGTAGAAACAAGGGGGTCTCCTACAATGAGCAGTTCTTC,CASSRNKGVSYNEQFF